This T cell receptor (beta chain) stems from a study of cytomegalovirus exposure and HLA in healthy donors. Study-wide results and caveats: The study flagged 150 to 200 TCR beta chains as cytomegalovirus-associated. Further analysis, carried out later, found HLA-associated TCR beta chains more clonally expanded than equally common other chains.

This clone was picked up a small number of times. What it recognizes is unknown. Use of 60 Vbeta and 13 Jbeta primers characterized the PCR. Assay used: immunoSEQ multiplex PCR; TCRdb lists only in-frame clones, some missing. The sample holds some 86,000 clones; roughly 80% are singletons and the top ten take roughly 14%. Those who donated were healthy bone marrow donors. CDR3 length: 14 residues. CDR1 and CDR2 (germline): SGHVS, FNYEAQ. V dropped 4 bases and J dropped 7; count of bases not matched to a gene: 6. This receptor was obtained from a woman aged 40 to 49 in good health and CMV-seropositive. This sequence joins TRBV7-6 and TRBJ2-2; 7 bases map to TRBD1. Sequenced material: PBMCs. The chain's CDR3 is CASSSTGYSGELFF. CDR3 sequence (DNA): TGTGCCAGCAGCTCGACAGGGTACAGCGGGGAGCTGTTTTTT.